A single sample is the source of the 21 T cell receptor beta chains below, sequenced in a study of shared clonotypes between healthy human individuals. Some clones are missing from TCRdb's copy, which holds only in-frame ones; the method was immunoSEQ multiplex PCR. This table holds roughly 2.6 million clones, around 94% found once. The specimen was naive CD4+ T cells sorted from blood. Regarding subset: CD45RA+ positively selected. The receptors originated from a young man in good health.

This clone has more than one count but fewer than ten. This sequence joins TRBV7-2 and TRBJ1-5, with D unclear. This CDR3 is built from 12 residues. Trimming shortened V by 5 bases and J by 6 bases, and 8 bases separated the two germline ends. The germline V gene has CDR1 SGHTA and CDR2 FQGNSA. The DNA of the CDR3 is TGTGCCAGCAGCAAAAGGGCTCAGCCCCAGCATTTT. As protein: CASSKRAQPQHF.

The chain links TRBV19 to TRBJ2-7, with TRBD2 identical over 10 bases. The CDR3 loop spans 15 amino acids. Looked up from germline, CDR1 is LNHDA and CDR2 is SQIVND (reference sequence). V was pared by 0 bases and J by 6 bases, with 5 bases of the junction left unmatched. CDR3 region: CASSIERLAGVEQYF. CDR3 sequence (DNA): TGTGCCAGTAGTATAGAGCGTCTAGCGGGAGTCGAGCAGTACTTC.

The gene calls are TRBV30 and TRBJ1-4; TRBD1 aligns across 7 bases. The V gene end was trimmed by 8 bases and the J gene end by 1 base; junction bases not matched to a gene: 19. Germline values: CDR1 GTSNPN, CDR2 SVGIG (reference sequence). This CDR3 contains 18 residues. CDR3 sequence (DNA): TGTGCCCGGCCGCACCCAGGGGGGGGGAGGAAAACTAATGAAAAACTGTTTTTT. Translating gives CARPHPGGGRKTNEKLFF.

J is TRBJ1-6 and V is TRBV19; possibly TRBD1 for D (5 bases). Between the trimmed V and J ends, which lost 10 bases and 0 bases, there was a span of 19 bases. This CDR3 contains 17 residues. Germline CDR1 is LNHDA and CDR2 is SQIVND (reference sequence). CDR3 nucleotides: TGTGCCACCCAACCCCGGACATCTGGCTCCTATAATTCACCCCTCCACTTT. As protein: CATQPRTSGSYNSPLHF.

This clone was counted between two and nine times. The V and J genes are TRBV13 and TRBJ2-7, with a tentative D call TRBD1 (6 bases). Between the trimmed V and J ends, which lost 5 bases and 3 bases, there was a span of 14 bases. CDR3 length: 14 residues. Germline assignment: CDR1 PRHDT and CDR2 FYEKMQ (reference sequence). CDR3 residues: CASSREQGHYEQYF. The CDR3 DNA reads TGTGCCAGCAGCCGAGAACAGGGCCACTACGAGCAGTACTTC.

The gene calls are TRBV5-1 and TRBJ2-5, with a tentative D call TRBD1 (7 bases). The CDR3 totals 15 residues. V was trimmed by 3 bases and J by 5 bases, leaving 17 bases between them. Looked up from germline, CDR1 is SGHRS and CDR2 is YFSETQ. CDR3: CASSSRPSGGETQYF. Here the CDR3 DNA reads TGCGCCAGCAGCTCCAGGCCATCAGGGGGGGAGACCCAGTACTTC.

The gene calls are TRBV19 and TRBJ2-2, with TRBD2 matching 11 bases. The germline V gene has CDR1 LNHDA and CDR2 SQIVND (reference sequence). The ends lost 6 bases at V and 1 base at J; junction bases unmatched: 10. The CDR3 covers 18 residues. DNA for the CDR3: TGTGCCAGTAGGAAGACTAGCGGGGTCATTCAGAACACCGGGGAGCTGTTTTTT. Its protein is CASRKTSGVIQNTGELFF.

This chain uses TRBV5-1 with TRBJ2-7; TRBD1 aligns across 9 bases. Germline CDR1 reads SGHRS; CDR2 reads YFSETQ. CDR3 length equals 14 residues. The V gene end was trimmed by 4 bases and the J gene end by 6 bases; junction bases not matched to a gene: 8. Written as DNA, the CDR3 is TGCGCCAGCAGCCTGGGACAGGGTAAGAGCGAGCAGTACTTC. The encoded protein is CASSLGQGKSEQYF.

The CDR3: CAWTSWGNSPLHF. CDR3 coding DNA: TGTGCCTGGACTTCGTGGGGGAATTCACCCCTCCACTTT. V usage is TRBV30 and J usage is TRBJ1-6; D perhaps matches TRBD1 (5 bases). This CDR3 is built from 13 residues. V was trimmed by 4 bases and J by 7 bases, leaving 11 bases between them. CDR1 is GTSNPN and CDR2 is SVGIG in the germline V gene (reference sequence).

This chain links TRBV2 with TRBJ1-1; D is undetermined. V was pared by 6 bases and J by 1 base, with 9 bases between. This CDR3 region has 13 residues. Germline V gene sequence: CDR1 SNHLY, CDR2 FYNNEI. Here the CDR3 reads CASRKNQNTEAFF. The CDR3 DNA reads as TGTGCCAGCAGAAAGAACCAGAACACTGAAGCTTTCTTT. Full variable domain (rest looked up from reference TRBV2 and TRBJ1-1): EPEVTQTPSHQVTQMGQEVILRCVPISNHLYFYWYRQILGQKVEFLVSFYNNEISEKSEIFDDQFSVERPDGSNFTLKIRSTKLEDSAMYFCASRKNQNTEAFFGQGTRLTVV.

The chain employs TRBV6-5 and TRBJ2-1; 10 bases align to TRBD2. The V gene end was trimmed by 7 bases and the J gene end by 4 bases; junction bases not matched to a gene: 7. Germline loops: CDR1 MNHEY, CDR2 SVGAGI. The CDR3 loop spans 15 amino acids. The CDR3 DNA sequence: TGTGCCAGCAATCGAGCGGGAGGGGGTTACAATGAGCAGTTCTTC. This encodes CASNRAGGGYNEQFF.

The chain has TRBV2 and TRBJ2-7, with a tentative D call TRBD2 (5 bases). The CDR3 runs 13 residues. Germline values: CDR1 SNHLY, CDR2 FYNNEI. V was trimmed by 4 bases and J by 6 bases, leaving 13 bases between them. The CDR3 spells CASSAETAGEQYF. CDR3 DNA: TGTGCCAGCAGTGCCGAGACCGCGGGCGAGCAGTACTTC.

This clone is a singleton in its sample. The chain joins TRBV27 to TRBJ2-7; D gene uncertain. The CDR3 is made up of 15 amino acids. The V gene's germline CDR1 is MNHEY and CDR2 SMNVEV (reference sequence). The V and J ends lost 3 bases and 0 bases respectively, with 12 bases between them. CDR3 sequence reads: CASSLSQATSYEQYF. The DNA for the CDR3 is TGTGCCAGCAGTTTGAGTCAGGCTACCTCCTACGAGCAGTACTTC.

The V gene is TRBV21-1, the J gene TRBJ1-2; TRBD1, the table's D call, lacks a check against the DNA. TRBV21-1 corresponds to a pseudogene. The CDR3 has 15 residues. The CDR3 is CASSKGVGLDYGYTF. The CDR3 bases are TGTGCCAGCAGCAAAGGCGTTGGGCTGGACTATGGCTACACCTTC.

The V gene is TRBV19, the J gene TRBJ2-1; the D is unclear. V gave up 0 bases and J gave up 8 bases, with 5 bases separating them. This CDR3 is built from 12 residues. Germline V gene lookup returns CDR1 LNHDA and CDR2 SQIVND (reference sequence). The CDR3 DNA follows: TGTGCCAGTAGTATAGATGTCCATGAGCAGTTCTTC. Protein: CASSIDVHEQFF. The full variable domain, rest sourced from reference TRBV19 and TRBJ2-1, is DGGITQSPKYLFRKEGQNVTLSCEQNLNHDAMYWYRQDPGQGLRLIYYSQIVNDFQKGDIAEGYSVSREKKESFPLTVTSAQKNPTAFYLCASSIDVHEQFFGPGTRLTVL.

As concerns this clone: The identical CDR3 is also encoded by other nucleotide sequences in the sample. V gene TRBV10-3 combines with J gene TRBJ1-2; the match to TRBD1 covers 7 bases. The junction had 4 bases not matched to a gene; V was cut back by 4 bases and J by 2 bases. CDR1 ENHRY and CDR2 SYGVKD come from the germline V gene. The CDR3 is 14 residues long. The DNA of the CDR3 is TGTGCCATCAGTGGTCAGGGGGGCAACTATGGCTACACCTTC. Encoded protein: CAISGQGGNYGYTF.

The chain uses TRBV6-1 and TRBJ1-5, with TRBD1 matching 7 bases. Trimming cost V 4 bases and J 4 bases; bases outside gene matches: 13. This CDR3 region has 17 residues. In germline, CDR1 is MNHNS, CDR2 SASEGT. The CDR3, as DNA: TGTGCCAGCAGTGTAGCAGGGGGGTCTTTCGGGAATCAGCCCCAGCATTTT. Translating gives CASSVAGGSFGNQPQHF.

The chain is built from TRBV7-9 and TRBJ2-3; D unclear. V dropped 8 bases and J dropped 6 bases, with 12 bases sitting between them. Germline V gene data show CDR1 as SEHNR and CDR2 as FQNEAQ (reference sequence). This CDR3 region has 12 residues. The CDR3 protein is CASAAWSDTQYF. The DNA for the CDR3 is TGTGCCAGCGCAGCGTGGTCGGATACGCAGTATTTT.

Concerning this clone itself: Other DNA sequences in this specimen translate into the identical CDR3. This chain's CDR3 is CSVRQGGTGELFF. CDR3 DNA sequence: TGCAGCGTTCGACAGGGGGGGACCGGGGAGCTGTTTTTT. The J gene is TRBJ2-2, the V gene TRBV29-1; 9 nucleotides align to TRBD1. The CDR3 is 13 amino acids. V was pared by 5 bases and J by 5 bases, with 3 bases of the junction left unmatched. Germline values: CDR1 SQVTM, CDR2 ANQGSEA.

In the case of this clone: Other DNA sequences in this sample translate to the same CDR3. The chain links TRBV5-1 to TRBJ1-1, with D possibly matching TRBD1 (5 bases). The CDR3 consists of 14 residues. V lost 1 base and J 1 base, leaving 8 bases between the germline ends. CDR1 is SGHRS and CDR2 is YFSETQ in the germline V gene. The CDR3 loop reads CASSLNTGNTEAFF. The CDR3 coding sequence is TGCGCCAGCAGCTTGAATACAGGGAACACTGAAGCTTTCTTT.

This sequence joins TRBV7-2 and TRBJ2-1, with 8 positions matching TRBD2. This CDR3 region has 15 residues. The J segment lost 0 bases and the V segment lost 5 bases, leaving 3 bases of the junction unmatched. Germline assignment: CDR1 SGHTA and CDR2 FQGNSA. CDR3 residues: CASSPAGDSYNEQFF. As DNA, the CDR3 is TGTGCCAGCAGCCCAGCGGGAGACTCCTACAATGAGCAGTTCTTC.